Given below is one T cell receptor beta chain in context. With random hexamers, about 0.5 to 1 ug RNA was reverse transcribed. Across 54 Vbeta and 13 Jbeta, TCR beta CDR3 was amplified with immunoSEQ multiplex PCR. TCRdb reanalysed the immunoSEQ multiplex PCR reads using MiXCR and keeps one entry per CDR3 protein. The sample lists a few hundred thousand distinct CDR3 sequences, about 94% occurring once. High-throughput TCR beta sequencing covered peripheral CD8+ and CD4+ T cells. The CD8+ and CD4+ T cells were isolated magnetically using a negative isolation approach, whereas the TEMRA cells were enriched by FACS. The data were taken from a study of CD8 T cells in Susac syndrome. This CDR3 is built from 15 residues. Germline CDR1 and CDR2: PRHDT and FYEKMQ (reference sequence). The J segment lost 3 bases and the V segment lost 0 bases, leaving 5 bases of the junction unmatched.

This TCR derives from a human donor with multiple sclerosis. Sequencing was carried out using CD8+ T cells from PBMCs. The gene calls are TRBV13 and TRBJ2-7; 7 bases fit TRBD2. CDR3 sequence reads: CASSLGLGGGYEQYF. In nucleotides, the CDR3 is TGTGCCAGCAGCTTAGGCCTAGGCGGGGGCTACGAGCAGTACTTC.